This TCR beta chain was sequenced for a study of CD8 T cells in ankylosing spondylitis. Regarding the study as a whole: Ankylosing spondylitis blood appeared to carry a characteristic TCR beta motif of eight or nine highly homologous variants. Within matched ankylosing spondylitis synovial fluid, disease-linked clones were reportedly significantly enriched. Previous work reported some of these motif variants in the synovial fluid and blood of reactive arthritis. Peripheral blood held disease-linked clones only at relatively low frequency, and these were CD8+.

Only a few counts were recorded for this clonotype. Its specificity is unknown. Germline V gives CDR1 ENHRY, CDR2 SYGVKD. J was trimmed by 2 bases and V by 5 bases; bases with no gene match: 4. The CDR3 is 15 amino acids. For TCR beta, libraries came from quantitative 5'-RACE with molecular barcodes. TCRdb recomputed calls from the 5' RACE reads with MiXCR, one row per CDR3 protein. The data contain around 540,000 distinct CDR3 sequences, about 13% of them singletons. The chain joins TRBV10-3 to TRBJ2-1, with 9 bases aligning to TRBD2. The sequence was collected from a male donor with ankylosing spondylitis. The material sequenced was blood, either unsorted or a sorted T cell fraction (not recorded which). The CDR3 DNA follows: TGTGCCATCAGTCTGCGGGAGGGTCCCTACAATGAGCAGTTCTTC. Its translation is CAISLREGPYNEQFF.